The 32 T cell receptor beta chains presented below share a single source sample, sequenced in a study of shared clonotypes between healthy human individuals. Using immunoSEQ multiplex PCR, the repertoire was profiled, and TCRdb retains in-frame clones only, with some absent. The table includes some 2,100,000 clones, approximately 96% detected once. Sequencing was done on a sample of naive CD4+ T cells sorted from blood. As for subset: CD45RA+ positively selected. The receptors were gathered from a young man in good health.

A single count supports this clone. This chain uses TRBV6-1 with TRBJ2-4; no clear D gene. Per germline, CDR1 MNHNS and CDR2 SASEGT. The CDR3 runs to 12 residues. CDR3 protein: CASDGSKNIQYF. In DNA, the CDR3 is TGTGCTTCGGACGGGTCCAAAAACATTCAGTACTTC.

On this clone: Other DNA sequences within the sample encode an identical CDR3. The chain links TRBV5-4 to TRBJ2-1; D remains ambiguous. The CDR3 has 14 amino acids. Trimming shortened V by 0 bases and J by 4 bases, and 8 bases separated the two germline ends. Per the germline V gene, CDR1 is SGHNT and CDR2 is YYREEE (reference sequence). The CDR3 region is CASSLGLTYNEQFF. Here the CDR3 DNA reads TGTGCCAGCAGCTTGGGGCTGACTTACAATGAGCAGTTCTTC.

The table lists this clone with a count of one. The chain has TRBV5-1 and TRBJ1-1; the match to TRBD1 covers 7 bases. Germline-derived CDR1 and CDR2 are SGHRS and YFSETQ. V lost 0 bases and J lost 0; bases outside the gene matches: 5. The CDR3 runs 16 residues. The CDR3, as DNA: TGCGCCAGCAGCTTGGGAACAGGGGCCTTGAACACTGAAGCTTTCTTT. Protein sequence: CASSLGTGALNTEAFF.

The V gene is TRBV14, the J gene TRBJ1-6; 7 nucleotides align to TRBD1. Germline assignment: CDR1 SGHDN and CDR2 FVKESK. This CDR3 is 16 amino acids long. After removal of 4 bases from V and 6 bases from J, the junction contained 9 bases not matched to a gene. CDR3: CASSRDRARGNSPLHF. CDR3 DNA: TGTGCCAGCAGCCGCGACAGGGCTCGGGGTAATTCACCCCTCCACTTT.

Concerning this clone: Other DNA sequences within the sample encode an identical CDR3. The V call is TRBV27, the J call TRBJ1-1; 8 bases fit TRBD1. The CDR3 runs to 13 residues. Germline trimming cut 4 bases from V and 4 bases from J; bases unmatched to any gene: 2. The germline gives CDR1 MNHEY, CDR2 SMNVEV (reference sequence). CDR3: CASSSDRGTEAFF. CDR3 in DNA: TGTGCCAGCAGTTCAGACAGGGGCACTGAAGCTTTCTTT.

CDR3 DNA: TGTGCCAGCAGTTACTCCCCCCCACACTCACCCCTCCACTTT. Its translation is CASSYSPPHSPLHF. V is TRBV6-5 and J is TRBJ1-6; no definite D call. In germline, CDR1 is MNHEY, CDR2 SVGAGI. With 0 bases removed from V and 10 bases from J, the gap between germline ends came to 10 bases. CDR3 length: 14 residues.

The V call is TRBV18, the J call TRBJ1-4; D uncertain. The ends were cut back, 2 bases at V and 5 bases at J, with 12 bases in the middle. The CDR3 is made up of 15 amino acids. Germline loops: CDR1 KGHSH, CDR2 LQKENI. CDR3 in DNA: TGTGCCAGCTCACCATTAATGACACAGAATGAAAAACTGTTTTTT. It codes for CASSPLMTQNEKLFF.

This chain uses TRBV7-2 with TRBJ2-2; TRBD1 matches 7 bases. The CDR3 sequence is 16 residues long. From germline, CDR1 is SGHTA and CDR2 FQGNSA. With 6 bases clipped from V and 9 bases from J, the junction kept 16 bases outside the gene matches. CDR3 in amino acids: CASRHASGDRLRELFF. CDR3 coding DNA: TGTGCCAGCAGACACGCGTCCGGGGACAGACTCCGGGAGCTGTTTTTT.

The J gene is TRBJ1-3, the V gene TRBV5-6; possible D gene TRBD1, 5 bases. With 2 bases removed from V and 3 bases from J, the gap between germline ends came to 15 bases. Looked up from germline, CDR1 is SGHDT and CDR2 is YYEEEE. The CDR3 loop spans 16 amino acids. CDR3 in amino acids: CASSLAAAGSGNTIYF. The CDR3 coding sequence is TGTGCCAGCAGCTTAGCTGCGGCAGGGAGTGGAAACACCATATATTTT.

This chain joins TRBV11-2 and TRBJ1-3; TRBD1 aligns across 8 bases. Germline V gives CDR1 SGHAT, CDR2 FQNNGV. The ends lost 4 bases at V and 12 bases at J; junction bases unmatched: 5. The CDR3 loop spans 12 amino acids. The CDR3 loop reads CASSSTGAYIYF. For the CDR3, the DNA is TGTGCCAGCAGCTCGACAGGGGCCTACATATATTTT.

The rearrangement uses TRBV6-5 and TRBJ1-2; D is unclear. Trimming pared 2 bases from V and 0 bases from J, leaving 10 bases between. From germline, CDR1 is MNHEY and CDR2 SVGAGI. This CDR3 comprises 15 residues. The CDR3 nucleotides read TGTGCCAGCAGTTACGGACGGGCTGCTAACTATGGCTACACCTTC. It specifies CASSYGRAANYGYTF.

The rearrangement joins TRBV29-1 to TRBJ2-7, with TRBD1 matching 11 bases. Germline V CDR1 and CDR2: SQVTM, ANQGSEA. The CDR3 runs to 14 residues. After removal of 4 bases from V and 5 bases from J, the junction contained 7 bases not matched to a gene. The CDR3 bases are TGCAGCGTTGGAAAGGGGACAGGGGGGGACGAGCAGTACTTC. This encodes CSVGKGTGGDEQYF.

The rearrangement links TRBV19 to TRBJ2-3, with no clear D. The V end was cut by 3 bases, the J end by 6 bases, with 4 bases between. The CDR3 is 11 amino acids. Germline CDR1 is LNHDA and CDR2 is SQIVND (reference sequence). This chain's CDR3 is CASSMWDTQYF. The CDR3, as DNA: TGTGCCAGTAGTATGTGGGATACGCAGTATTTT.

This clone was observed a single time. The chain links TRBV4-3 to TRBJ2-3; 10 nucleotides match TRBD2. V shed 4 bases and J 1 base; nucleotides not matched to a gene: 5. CDR1 is LGHNA, CDR2 YSLEER, per germline. The CDR3 covers 16 residues. DNA of the CDR3: TGCGCCAGCAGCCGACAAGCGGGAGGGGGCACAGATACGCAGTATTTT. As protein: CASSRQAGGGTDTQYF.

The sample holds a few counts of this clone. Mismatch with germline at one junction end may stem from a read error. This chain joins TRBV2 and TRBJ1-2; 8 bases are shared with TRBD1. Germline CDR1 SNHLY, CDR2 FYNNEI. This CDR3 has 11 residues. The CDR3 DNA is TGTGCCAGCAGTGGCGGACAGGGTCTAGGCTTC. Its protein is CASSGGQGLGF.

The chain links TRBV7-2 to TRBJ2-7, with D possibly being TRBD1 or TRBD2 (5 bases each). CDR3 length: 14 residues. Trimming removed 0 bases at V and 3 bases at J, with 9 bases between. The germline gives CDR1 SGHTA, CDR2 FQGNSA. CDR3 DNA sequence: TGTGCCAGCAGCTTAGCCTGGGGGATCTACGAGCAGTACTTC. It yields the protein CASSLAWGIYEQYF.

In DNA form, the CDR3 reads TGTGCCAGCAGTTCCCCTGCCATCCAAGAGACCCAGTACTTC. It is translated as CASSSPAIQETQYF. The rearrangement links TRBV28 to TRBJ2-5; D is unresolved. Trimming removed 4 bases at V and 1 base at J, with 10 bases between. The CDR3 consists of 14 residues. Germline V gene sequence: CDR1 MDHEN, CDR2 SYDVKM.

The chain couples TRBV5-1 to TRBJ1-5; D remains unclear. Per germline, CDR1 SGHRS and CDR2 YFSETQ. The CDR3 runs to 15 residues. Trimming stripped 0 bases from V and 6 bases from J, with 13 bases between. CDR3 protein: CASSLGPEAGQPQHF. CDR3 DNA: TGCGCCAGCAGCTTGGGTCCAGAGGCAGGTCAGCCCCAGCATTTT.

This chain connects TRBV2 to TRBJ1-4, with TRBD1 matching over 9 bases. Trimming at V came to 6 bases and at J to 3 bases, leaving 8 bases not matched to a gene. CDR1 is SNHLY and CDR2 is FYNNEI in the germline V gene. The CDR3 has 16 amino acids. CDR3 protein: CASRARDRAPNEKLFF. The DNA for the CDR3 is TGTGCCAGCAGGGCCCGGGACAGGGCCCCTAATGAAAAACTGTTTTTT. Filled out from reference TRBV2 and TRBJ1-4, the complete variable domain reads EPEVTQTPSHQVTQMGQEVILRCVPISNHLYFYWYRQILGQKVEFLVSFYNNEISEKSEIFDDQFSVERPDGSNFTLKIRSTKLEDSAMYFCASRARDRAPNEKLFFGSGTQLSVL.

This clone was recorded once. The V and J genes are TRBV11-2 and TRBJ1-5; possibly TRBD1 for D (5 bases). Germline loops: CDR1 SGHAT, CDR2 FQNNGV. Between the trimmed V and J ends, which lost 5 bases and 2 bases, there was a span of 13 bases. CDR3 size: 15 residues. The CDR3 spells CASSEGGVGNQPQHF. In DNA, the CDR3 is TGTGCCAGCAGCGAAGGAGGGGTCGGCAATCAGCCCCAGCATTTT.

The table lists this clone with a count of one. The chain links TRBV5-1 to TRBJ1-2; D remains unclear. V lost 4 bases to trimming and J lost 4 bases, with 14 bases between them. CDR3 length: 14 residues. Germline CDR1 and CDR2: SGHRS and YFSETQ. Here the CDR3 reads CASSPGGGSYGYTF. CDR3 nucleotide sequence: TGCGCCAGCAGCCCGGGCGGCGGCAGCTATGGCTACACCTTC.

The chain joins TRBV4-3 to TRBJ2-5; D gene uncertain. Looked up from germline, CDR1 is LGHNA and CDR2 is YSLEER. The V end was cut by 4 bases, the J end by 2 bases, with 17 bases between. The CDR3 totals 16 residues. Written as DNA, the CDR3 is TGCGCCAGCAGCCCCGGTAGTTACCGGGCACAAGAGACCCAGTACTTC. This encodes CASSPGSYRAQETQYF.

This clone was seen only once. The chain joins TRBV6-1 to TRBJ1-5; D perhaps matches TRBD1 (6 bases). In germline, CDR1 is MNHNS, CDR2 SASEGT. The CDR3 contains 13 residues. The ends were cut back, 5 bases at V and 7 bases at J, with 12 bases in the middle. In nucleotides, the CDR3 is TGTGCCAGCAGTTTAAGACAGGACCAGCCCCAGCATTTT. This gives the protein CASSLRQDQPQHF.

The chain recombines TRBV28 with TRBJ1-1; D possibly corresponds to TRBD1 (5 bases). V lost 2 bases to trimming and J lost 7 bases, with 8 bases between them. Germline V CDR1 and CDR2: MDHEN, SYDVKM. The CDR3 covers 12 residues. This CDR3 is CASSLGAFEAFF. As DNA, the CDR3 is TGTGCCAGCAGTTTAGGGGCCTTTGAAGCTTTCTTT.

This rearrangement joins TRBV6-5 to TRBJ1-2, with 9 bases fitting TRBD1. The CDR3 is 13 amino acids. V trimming: 11 bases; J trimming: 3 bases; junction bases outside the gene matches: 7. From germline, CDR1 is MNHEY and CDR2 SVGAGI. CDR3 DNA sequence: TGTGCCTCAACAGGGGGCGCTGACTATGGCTACACCTTC. Encoded protein: CASTGGADYGYTF.

The V gene is TRBV29-1, the J gene TRBJ2-5; 8 nucleotides align to TRBD1. Looked up from germline, CDR1 is SQVTM and CDR2 is ANQGSEA. This CDR3 is 15 amino acids long. V shed 0 bases and J 5 bases; nucleotides not matched to a gene: 8. Here the CDR3 DNA reads TGCAGCGTTGAAGACCCGAAAACAGGGGGGGAGACCCAGTACTTC. Protein product: CSVEDPKTGGETQYF. The full variable domain, rest sourced from reference TRBV29-1 and TRBJ2-5, is SAVISQKPSRDICQRGTSLTIQCQVDSQVTMMFWYRQQPGQSLTLIATANQGSEATYESGFVIDKFPISRPNLTFSTLTVSNMSPEDSSIYLCSVEDPKTGGETQYFGPGTRLLVL.

CDR3 protein: CASRGQGLDYGYTF. The CDR3 DNA reads TGTGCCAGCAGAGGACAGGGGCTTGACTATGGCTACACCTTC. The chain carries TRBV2 and TRBJ1-2; 9 nucleotides agree with TRBD1. The CDR3 has 14 amino acids. The V gene end was trimmed by 6 bases and the J gene end by 3 bases; junction bases not matched to a gene: 5. The germline V gene encodes CDR1 SNHLY and CDR2 FYNNEI.

This clone was seen only a few times. At the DNA level, this CDR3 is encoded by other sequences in the same sample as well. The chain is built from TRBV30 and TRBJ2-2; no definite D call. The CDR3 has 13 residues. The V and J ends lost 3 bases and 2 bases respectively, with 7 bases between them. Per the germline V gene, CDR1 is GTSNPN and CDR2 is SVGIG (reference sequence). The CDR3 sequence: CAWSSGNTGELFF. The DNA for the CDR3 is TGTGCCTGGAGCTCAGGAAACACCGGGGAGCTGTTTTTT.

V gene TRBV11-2 combines with J gene TRBJ1-2; D gene uncertain. V lost 1 base to trimming and J lost 2 bases, with 8 bases between them. The CDR3 is 14 residues long. Germline V lookup: CDR1 SGHAT, CDR2 FQNNGV. CDR3 region: CASSLGRYNYGYTF. The CDR3 DNA reads as TGTGCCAGCAGCTTAGGCAGGTACAACTATGGCTACACCTTC.

The gene calls are TRBV6-1 and TRBJ2-7; TRBD2 matches at 10 bases. The CDR3 loop spans 14 amino acids. V was pared by 6 bases and J by 6 bases, with 8 bases of the junction left unmatched. Germline values: CDR1 MNHNS, CDR2 SASEGT. This chain's CDR3 is CASRGSGRMGEQYF. The CDR3 DNA is TGTGCCAGCAGGGGTAGCGGGAGGATGGGCGAGCAGTACTTC.

This clone was observed once. The chain links TRBV5-4 to TRBJ2-7; D is perhaps TRBD2 (7 bases). The CDR3 has 13 residues. Trimming left V 4 bases short and J 7 bases short, with 15 bases between. Germline V lookup: CDR1 SGHNT, CDR2 YYREEE (reference sequence). This chain's CDR3 is CASSPRGGGEQYF. The CDR3 DNA reads TGTGCCAGCAGCCCAAGGGGAGGGGGGGAGCAGTACTTC. The full variable domain, completed using reference TRBV5-4 and TRBJ2-7, is ETGVTQSPTHLIKTRGQQVTLRCSSQSGHNTVSWYQQALGQGPQFIFQYYREEENGRGNFPPRFSGLQFPNYSSELNVNALELDDSALYLCASSPRGGGEQYFGPGTRLTVT.

This chain connects TRBV6-6 to TRBJ1-5; D remains unclear. The V end lost 5 bases, the J end lost 2 bases, and 10 bases lay between the germline ends. CDR3 length: 14 amino acids. CDR1 is MNHNY and CDR2 is SVGAGI in the germline V gene (reference sequence). The CDR3 coding sequence is TGTGCCAGCAGTCGGCCAGACGGCAATCAGCCCCAGCATTTT. This codes for CASSRPDGNQPQHF.